This T cell receptor (beta chain) was observed in a study of vaccination and CD4 T cells after COVID-19. Study-wide context: Median time from second vaccine dose to sampling was roughly 76 days (14 to 241). Spike peptides, overlapping and drawn from SARS-CoV-2, HCoV-NL63, HCoV-OC43 and HCoV-229E, were used to stimulate cells. Study results and limitations: In convalescent patients, a median roughly 90% of reactive clones appeared only post-vaccination.

A note on this clonotype: The antigen is unknown.

Treatment here: approximately nine-day PBMC culture with coronavirus spike peptide pools or control peptides (ViraFEST assay). Sequencing of DNA taken from cultured CD4+ T cells relied on the Oncomine TCR Beta short-read assay. TCRdb re-called the PCR reads through MiXCR, storing one row per CDR3 protein. The sample includes 9,000 to 13,000 distinct CDR3 sequences, 26% of them seen just once. The sequences come from CD4+ T cells from blood, cultured in vitro, collected before SARS-CoV-2 vaccination. The sequence derives from a human donor who received a COVID-19 vaccine.

For the CDR3, the DNA is TGCGCCAGCAGCCAAGGGGGCGGGGGGGGCACCGGGGAGCTGTTTTTT. It codes for CASSQGGGGGTGELFF. This chain connects TRBV4-1 to TRBJ2-2; 9 bases map to TRBD2. Germline V gene lookup returns CDR1 MGHRA and CDR2 YSYEKL. There are 16 residues in the CDR3. Germline trimming cut 1 base from V and 4 bases from J; bases unmatched to any gene: 4.